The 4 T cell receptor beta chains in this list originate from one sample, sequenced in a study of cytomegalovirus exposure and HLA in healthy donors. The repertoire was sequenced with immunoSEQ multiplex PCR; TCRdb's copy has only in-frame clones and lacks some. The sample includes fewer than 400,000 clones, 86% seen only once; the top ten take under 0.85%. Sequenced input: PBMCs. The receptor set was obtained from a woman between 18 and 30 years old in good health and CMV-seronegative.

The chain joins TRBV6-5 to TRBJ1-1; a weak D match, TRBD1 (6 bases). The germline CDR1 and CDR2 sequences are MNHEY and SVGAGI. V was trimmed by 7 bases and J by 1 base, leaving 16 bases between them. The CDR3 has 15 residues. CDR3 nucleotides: TGTGCCAGCACCCTGAAAGGGACAAGGAACACTGAAGCTTTCTTT. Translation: CASTLKGTRNTEAFF.

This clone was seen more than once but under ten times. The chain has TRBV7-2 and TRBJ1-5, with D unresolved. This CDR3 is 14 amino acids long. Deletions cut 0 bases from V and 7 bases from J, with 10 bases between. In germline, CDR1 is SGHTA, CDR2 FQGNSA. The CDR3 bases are TGTGCCAGCAGCTTAGCGAACAGTCCACAGCCCCAGCATTTT. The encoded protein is CASSLANSPQPQHF.

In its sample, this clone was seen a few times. CDR3 bases: TGTGCCAGTAGTTCAGAGGGGACAGGGTCCCTCTATGGCTACACCTTC. Translating it yields CASSSEGTGSLYGYTF. The rearrangement links TRBV19 to TRBJ1-2; 9 bases agree with TRBD1. V was clipped by 5 bases and J by 4 bases; unmatched bases: 11. CDR3 size: 16 residues. The germline gives CDR1 LNHDA, CDR2 SQIVND (reference sequence).

In nucleotides, the CDR3 is TGTGCCAGCAGTTGGCGACAGGCTAATGAAAAACTGTTTTTT. It codes for CASSWRQANEKLFF. The chain is built from TRBV6-5 and TRBJ1-4; TRBD1 might be the D (6 bases). The CDR3 is made up of 14 amino acids. Germline CDR1 MNHEY, CDR2 SVGAGI. V lost 4 bases, J lost 3 bases, and 9 bases lay in between.